Here is one T cell receptor beta chain with its context. The CDR3 sequence is 14 residues long. The germline V gene has CDR1 DFQATT and CDR2 SNEGSKA (reference sequence). This specimen comes from a study of T cell clusters in autoimmune cytopenias. Each sample's input was around 250 ng genomic DNA, roughly 38,000 genome equivalents. Multiplex touch-down PCR amplified TRB using TRB-A and TRB-B pools in one tube. From the multiplex PCR reads, TCRdb lists one entry per CDR3 protein and no DNA. The record lists approximately 11,000 distinct CDR3 sequences, of which the ten most abundant hold around a fifth. The data were also submitted as part of a second study, on T cell repertoires in aging, cancer and after chemotherapy. That report adds: In healthy donors, age-related TCR diversity loss mainly reflected lost richness. No conclusions about immunological memory after chemotherapy can be drawn from the repertoire data.

V is TRBV20-1 and J is TRBJ2-3. This TCR derives from a human donor in good health. The sample comprised peripheral blood. CDR3 sequence: CSARPQSATDTQYF.